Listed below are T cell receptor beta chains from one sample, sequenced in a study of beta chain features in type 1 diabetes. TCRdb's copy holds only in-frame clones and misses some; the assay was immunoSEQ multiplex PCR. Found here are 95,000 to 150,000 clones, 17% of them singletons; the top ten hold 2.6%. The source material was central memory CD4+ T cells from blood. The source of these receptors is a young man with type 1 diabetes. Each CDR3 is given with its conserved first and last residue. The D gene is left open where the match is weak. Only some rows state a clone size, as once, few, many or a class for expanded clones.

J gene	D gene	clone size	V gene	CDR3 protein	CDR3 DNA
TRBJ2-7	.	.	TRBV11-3	CASSLSDGFLPYEQYF	TGTGCCAGCAGCTTATCAGACGGATTTCTACCCTACGAGCAGTACTTC
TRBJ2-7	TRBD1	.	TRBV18	CASSPLTTGGFNEQYF	TGTGCCAGCTCACCACTTACAACAGGGGGCTTCAACGAGCAGTACTTC
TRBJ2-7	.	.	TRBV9	CASSPAGTLGGEQYF	TGTGCCAGCAGCCCCGCCGGGACCCTGGGAGGAGAGCAGTACTTC
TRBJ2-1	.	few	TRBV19	CASSLWDEQFF	TGTGCCAGTAGCCTTTGGGATGAGCAGTTCTTC
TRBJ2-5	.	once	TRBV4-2	CASSQGTAGYETQYF	TGTGCCAGCAGCCAAGGCACTGCAGGGTACGAGACCCAGTACTTC
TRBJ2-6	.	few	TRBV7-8	CASKWGSGANVLTF	TGTGCCAGCAAGTGGGGCTCTGGGGCCAACGTCCTGACTTTC
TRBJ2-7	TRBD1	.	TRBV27	CASSQPGQGDYEQYF	TGTGCCAGCAGCCAACCGGGACAGGGCGACTACGAGCAGTACTTC
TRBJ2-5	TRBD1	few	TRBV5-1	CASSRDSPPGTQYF	TGCGCCAGCAGCCGGGACAGCCCTCCTGGGACCCAGTACTTC
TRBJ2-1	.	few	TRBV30	CAWSVLSREQFF	TGTGCCTGGAGTGTATTGTCTCGAGAGCAGTTCTTC
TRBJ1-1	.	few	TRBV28	CASSSGQNPEAFF	TGTGCCAGCAGTTCGGGGCAGAACCCTGAAGCTTTCTTT
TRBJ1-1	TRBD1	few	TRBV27	CASSPRDRGFTEAFF	TGTGCCAGCAGTCCTCGGGACAGGGGGTTCACTGAAGCTTTCTTT
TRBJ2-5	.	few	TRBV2	CASIERNWQETQYF	TGTGCCAGCATAGAACGGAACTGGCAAGAGACCCAGTACTTC
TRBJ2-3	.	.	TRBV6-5	CASSYQATTRNTQYF	TGTGCCAGCAGTTATCAGGCTACCACTAGGAATACGCAGTATTTT
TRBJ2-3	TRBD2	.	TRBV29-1	CSVVVAGGSTDTQYF	TGCAGCGTTGTTGTAGCGGGGGGCTCCACAGATACGCAGTATTTT
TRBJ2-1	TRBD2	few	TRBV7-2	CASSSSGNEQFF	TGTGCCAGCAGCTCTAGCGGGAATGAGCAGTTCTTC
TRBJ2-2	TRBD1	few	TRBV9	CASSAPRGIPNTGELFF	TGTGCCAGCAGCGCTCCCAGGGGGATACCGAACACCGGGGAGCTGTTTTTT
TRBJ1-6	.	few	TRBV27	CASRLHRVDLGSPLHF	TGTGCCAGCAGGCTCCACAGGGTGGATCTGGGTTCACCCCTCCACTTT
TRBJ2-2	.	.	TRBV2	CASRRGGNTGELFF	TGTGCCTCTCGACGGGGAGGGAACACCGGGGAGCTGTTTTTT
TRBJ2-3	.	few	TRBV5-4	CASSLDLGTDTQYF	TGTGCCAGCAGCTTGGATCTAGGCACAGATACGCAGTATTTT
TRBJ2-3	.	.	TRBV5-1	CASFRDPTDTQYF	TGCGCCAGCTTCAGGGACCCCACAGATACGCAGTATTTT
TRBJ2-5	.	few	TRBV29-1	CSARGAGSQETQYF	TGCAGCGCCCGGGGGGCAGGGAGTCAAGAGACCCAGTACTTC
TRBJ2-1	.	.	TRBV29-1	CSVEDPWGGQNEQFF	TGCAGCGTTGAAGATCCCTGGGGGGGACAAAATGAGCAGTTCTTC
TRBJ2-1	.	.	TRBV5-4	CASSFSRSEQFF	TGTGCCAGCAGCTTTTCTAGGTCCGAGCAGTTCTTC
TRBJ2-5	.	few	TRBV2	CASSESPFMGTQYF	TGTGCCAGCAGTGAATCCCCTTTTATGGGGACCCAGTACTTC
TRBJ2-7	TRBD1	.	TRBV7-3	CASSPGQGEQYF	TGTGCCAGCAGCCCGGGACAGGGCGAGCAGTACTTC
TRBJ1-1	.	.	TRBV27	CASSQGFYTEAFF	TGTGCCAGCAGCCAAGGTTTTTACACTGAAGCTTTCTTT
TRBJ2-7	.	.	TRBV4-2	CASSQGLQLGYEQYF	TGTGCCAGCAGCCAAGGACTACAGCTTGGCTACGAGCAGTACTTC
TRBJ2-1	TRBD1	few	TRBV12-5	CASGFGTENNEQFF	TGTGCTAGTGGTTTCGGGACAGAAAACAATGAGCAGTTCTTC
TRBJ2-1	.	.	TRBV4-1	CASSQGPVNEQFF	TGCGCCAGCAGCCAAGGTCCGGTTAATGAGCAGTTCTTC
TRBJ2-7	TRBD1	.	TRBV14	CASSQGVTGGSYF	TGTGCCAGCAGCCAAGGAGTGACAGGGGGATCGTACTTC
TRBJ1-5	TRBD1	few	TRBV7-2	CASSLTGDQPQHF	TGTGCCAGCAGCTTAACAGGGGATCAGCCCCAGCATTTT
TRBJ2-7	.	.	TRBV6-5	CASRRQGSYEQYF	TGTGCCAGCCGACGCCAGGGATCGTACGAGCAGTACTTC
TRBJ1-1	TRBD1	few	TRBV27	CASSLSPTGDTEAFF	TGTGCCAGCAGTTTATCCCCTACAGGGGACACTGAAGCTTTCTTT
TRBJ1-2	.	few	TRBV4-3	CASSQDQGDQGGYTF	TGCGCCAGCAGCCAAGATCAAGGGGATCAGGGTGGCTACACCTTC
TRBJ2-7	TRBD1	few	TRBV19	CASSTRQGSAEQYF	TGTGCCAGTAGTACCCGACAGGGGTCCGCCGAGCAGTACTTC
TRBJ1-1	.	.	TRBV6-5	CASSYRANTEAFF	TGTGCCAGCAGTTATCGAGCGAACACTGAAGCTTTCTTT
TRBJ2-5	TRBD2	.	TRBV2	CASSERLAGGETQYF	TGTGCCAGCAGTGAGAGACTAGCGGGAGGAGAGACCCAGTACTTC
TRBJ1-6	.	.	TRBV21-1	CASSKPRQGTNSPLHF	TGTGCCAGCAGCAAACCCAGACAGGGGACTAATTCACCCCTCCACTTT
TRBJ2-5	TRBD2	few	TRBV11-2	CASSLATSGTSLYF	TGTGCCAGCAGCTTAGCGACTAGCGGCACCTCCCTGTACTTC
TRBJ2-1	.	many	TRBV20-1	CSASKSEQFF	TGCAGTGCTAGTAAGTCTGAGCAGTTCTTC
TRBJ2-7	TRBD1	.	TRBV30	CAWSVGTGTYEQYF	TGTGCCTGGAGTGTGGGGACAGGGACCTACGAGCAGTACTTC
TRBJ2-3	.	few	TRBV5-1	CASSFRVTDTQYF	TGCGCCAGCAGCTTTAGGGTCACAGATACGCAGTATTTT
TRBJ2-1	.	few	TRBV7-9	CASSLENEQFF	TGTGCCAGCAGCTTAGAGAATGAGCAGTTCTTC
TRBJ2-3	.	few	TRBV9	CASSVGPTGDTQYF	TGTGCCAGCAGCGTAGGCCCCACGGGAGATACGCAGTATTTT
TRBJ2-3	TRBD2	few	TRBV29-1	CSVDAGLDEQYF	TGCAGCGTTGATGCAGGACTAGATGAGCAGTATTTT
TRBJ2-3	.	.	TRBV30	CAWSRSRGTRGTDTQYF	TGTGCCTGGAGCCGGAGCAGGGGAACTAGGGGCACAGATACGCAGTATTTT